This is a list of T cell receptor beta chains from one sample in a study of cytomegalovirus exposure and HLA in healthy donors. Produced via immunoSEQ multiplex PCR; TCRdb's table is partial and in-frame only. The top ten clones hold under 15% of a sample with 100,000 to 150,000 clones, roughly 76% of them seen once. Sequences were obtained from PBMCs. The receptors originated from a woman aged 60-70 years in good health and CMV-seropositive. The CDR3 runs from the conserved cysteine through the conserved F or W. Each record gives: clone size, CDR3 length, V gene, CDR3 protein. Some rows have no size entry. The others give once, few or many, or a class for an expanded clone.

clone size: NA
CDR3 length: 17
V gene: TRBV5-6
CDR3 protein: CASSSLDRGGGASEAFF

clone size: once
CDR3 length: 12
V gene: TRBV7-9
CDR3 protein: CASSSFYYEQYF

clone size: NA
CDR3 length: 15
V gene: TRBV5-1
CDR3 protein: CASSLGRQGADGYTF

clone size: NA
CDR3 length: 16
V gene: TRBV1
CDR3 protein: CTSSRRLAPAADTQYF

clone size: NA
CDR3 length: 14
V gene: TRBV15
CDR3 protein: CATSRVSGSDRQYF

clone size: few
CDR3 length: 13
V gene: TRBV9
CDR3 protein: CASSVEERETQYF

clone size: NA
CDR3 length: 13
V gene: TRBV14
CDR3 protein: CASSQGAGLQAFF

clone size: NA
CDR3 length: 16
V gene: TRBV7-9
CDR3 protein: CASSLGTSGRENEQFF

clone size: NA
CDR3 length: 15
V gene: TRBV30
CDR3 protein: CAGQAWDTLPTEAFF

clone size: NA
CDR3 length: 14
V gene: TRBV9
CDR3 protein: CASSQDPEGYGYTF

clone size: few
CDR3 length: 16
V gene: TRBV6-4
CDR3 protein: CASSKTSGDLTDTQYF

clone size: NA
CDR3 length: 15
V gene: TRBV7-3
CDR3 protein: CASSLTGRVGGELFF

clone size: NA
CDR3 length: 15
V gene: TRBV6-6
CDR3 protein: CASRDDRGISYEQYF

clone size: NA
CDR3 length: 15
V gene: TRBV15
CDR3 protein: CATSSARVSGNTIYF

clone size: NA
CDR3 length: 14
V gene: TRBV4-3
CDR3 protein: CASSQDPGNYEQYF

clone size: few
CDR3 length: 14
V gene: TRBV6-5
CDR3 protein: CASSYSGQDTEAFF

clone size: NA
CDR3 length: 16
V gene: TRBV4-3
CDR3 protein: CASSQDSTGFNSPLHF

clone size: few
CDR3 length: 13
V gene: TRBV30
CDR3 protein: CAYAKQANTEAFF

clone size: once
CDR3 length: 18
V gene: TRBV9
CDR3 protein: CASSVGTSGGTTYNEQFF

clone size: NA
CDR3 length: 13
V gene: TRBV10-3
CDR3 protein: CAISAQGGTEAFF

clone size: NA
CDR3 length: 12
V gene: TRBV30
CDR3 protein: CAWAAHSGGYTF

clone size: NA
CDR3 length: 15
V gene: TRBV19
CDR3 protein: CGSRDRGTAGSPLHF

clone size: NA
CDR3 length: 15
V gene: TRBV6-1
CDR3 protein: CASRFTSRDTGELFF

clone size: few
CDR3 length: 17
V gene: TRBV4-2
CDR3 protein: CASSQGSGAPGTDTQYF

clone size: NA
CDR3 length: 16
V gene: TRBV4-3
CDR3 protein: CASSQDQGTGTYEQYF

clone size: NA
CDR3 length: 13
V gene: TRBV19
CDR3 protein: CASTHSLLDEQYF

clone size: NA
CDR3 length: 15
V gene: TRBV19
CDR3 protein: CASSIPWTGIYGYTF

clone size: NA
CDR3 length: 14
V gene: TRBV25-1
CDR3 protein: CASKKGGSQETQYF

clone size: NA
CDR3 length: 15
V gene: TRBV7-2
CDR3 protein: CASSLVGGPDNEQFF

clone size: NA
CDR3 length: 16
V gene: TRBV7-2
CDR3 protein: CASSLPGGGAYNEQFF

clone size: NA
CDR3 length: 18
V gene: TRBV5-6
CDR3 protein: CASTQSGGGIPANYGYTF

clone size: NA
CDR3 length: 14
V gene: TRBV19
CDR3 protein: CASTPATSTYGYTF

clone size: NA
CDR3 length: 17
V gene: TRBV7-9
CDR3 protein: CASTLNPRALGPRELFF

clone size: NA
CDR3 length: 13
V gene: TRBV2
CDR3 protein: CASRRQGGAEAFF

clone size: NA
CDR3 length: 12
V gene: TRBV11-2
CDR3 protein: CASSLADNEQFF

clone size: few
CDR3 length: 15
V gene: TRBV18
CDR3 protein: CASSPRQGGPYEQYF

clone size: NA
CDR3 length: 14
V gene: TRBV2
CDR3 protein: CASRETGGNTEAFF

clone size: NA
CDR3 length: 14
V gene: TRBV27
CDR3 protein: CASSLSGGGEKLFF

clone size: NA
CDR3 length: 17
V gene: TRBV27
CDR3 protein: CASSTVPGLVGYNEQFF

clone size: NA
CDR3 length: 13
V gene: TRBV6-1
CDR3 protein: CASSSNYGETQYF

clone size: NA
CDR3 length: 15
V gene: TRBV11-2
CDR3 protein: CASSFRTSGSYEQYF

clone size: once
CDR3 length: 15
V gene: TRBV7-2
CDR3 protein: CASSSTGGSREKLFF

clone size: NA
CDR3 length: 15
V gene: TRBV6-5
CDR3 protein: CASRGAGLNPYEQYF

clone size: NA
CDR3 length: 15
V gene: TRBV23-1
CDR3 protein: CASSRPSDSNQPQHF

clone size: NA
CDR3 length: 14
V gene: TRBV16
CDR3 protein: CASSAGTVSYEQYF

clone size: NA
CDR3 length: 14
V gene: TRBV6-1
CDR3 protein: CASSEAWPTYEQYF

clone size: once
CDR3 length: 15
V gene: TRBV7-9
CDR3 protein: CSSSPRTRDYNEQFF

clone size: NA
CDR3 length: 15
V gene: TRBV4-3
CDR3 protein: CASSQDHRSADTQYF